These 2 T cell receptor beta chains were sequenced from one sample in a study of T-cell reconstitution after alpha-beta-depleted transplantation in children (dated by TCRdb to the mid-2010s). The library was obtained by PCR. This sample was sequenced with an Illumina HiSeq 2500. To normalize quantification of the TCRbeta repertoire, the TCR libraries were built with molecular barcoding that relied on unique molecular identifiers. Through fastp at Q25 and MiXCR, TCRdb rebuilt clones from the public reads, retaining in-frame beta chains. Rows matching on CDR3 protein sequence are summarized as one entry with the most common DNA and genes. This sample is represented by around 340,000 distinct CDR3 sequences; about 14% of them were singletons. Approximately 4.2% of the sample is taken by the ten largest. The sequencing here drew on PBMCs, taken from the stem cell graft. The receptors stem from a human donor who donated a stem cell graft to a child with Fanconi anemia.

This clonotype was seen a few times. The chain couples TRBV5-1 to TRBJ1-1, with 8 bases aligning to TRBD1. The CDR3 is 18 residues long. The trim removed 4 bases at V and 4 bases at J, leaving 18 bases unmatched. Germline CDR1 is SGHRS and CDR2 is YFSETQ. Here the CDR3 reads CASSEGLGQGTYGTEAFF. Written as DNA, the CDR3 is TGCGCCAGCAGCGAGGGCCTCGGACAGGGAACCTATGGCACTGAAGCTTTCTTT.

This clonotype was recorded many times. The chain has TRBV29-1 and TRBJ2-3; 10 bases align to TRBD2. The CDR3 totals 17 residues. Looked up from germline, CDR1 is SQVTM and CDR2 is ANQGSEA. The V gene end was trimmed by 2 bases and the J gene end by 2 bases; junction bases not matched to a gene: 10. CDR3 in amino acids: CSVEIPKSGGDTDTQYF. CDR3 sequence (DNA): TGCAGCGTTGAAATCCCGAAAAGCGGGGGGGACACAGATACGCAGTATTTT.